A selection of T cell receptor beta chains follows, all from one sample in a study of technical replicates of blood from a handful of donors. Clones were read by immunoSEQ multiplex PCR, and TCRdb kept only the in-frame ones, dropping some. Among about 88,000 clones listed, around 93% were seen once. The sequencing input was T cells isolated from PBMCs. These receptors were obtained from a human donor in good health. CDR3s include the opening cysteine and the closing phenylalanine or tryptophan. The order of the fields is D gene, J gene, V gene, clone size, CDR3 protein, CDR3 DNA. A D gene is named only where the DNA matches it firmly. Not all rows give a size; the values are once, few, many and, for expanded clones, a class.

TRBD2 TRBJ2-7 TRBV6-6 - CASSQSLAGPGEQYF TGTGCCAGCAGTCAATCTTTAGCGGGACCCGGCGAGCAGTACTTC
- TRBJ1-5 TRBV6-5 - CASSYSIFGQPQHF TGTGCCAGCAGTTACTCGATCTTCGGTCAGCCCCAGCATTTT
- TRBJ1-4 TRBV4-1 once CASSPARGIEEKLFF TGCGCCAGCAGCCCCGCAAGGGGGATAGAGGAAAAACTGTTTTTT
- TRBJ2-2 TRBV7-9 - CASSPSVVANTGELFF TGTGCCAGCAGCCCTAGCGTAGTCGCGAACACCGGGGAGCTGTTTTTT
TRBD1 TRBJ2-3 TRBV11-3 - CASSLGDRDEDTQYF TGTGCCAGCAGCTTAGGAGACAGGGATGAAGATACGCAGTATTTT
- TRBJ2-7 TRBV20-1 - CSASQTYEQYF TGCAGTGCTAGCCAAACCTACGAGCAGTACTTC
- TRBJ1-2 TRBV10-3 few CAISDRTLHGYTF TGTGCCATCAGTGACCGCACTCTGCATGGCTACACCTTC
TRBD2 TRBJ2-7 TRBV5-5 - CASSSGLAATYEQYF TGTGCCAGCAGCTCGGGACTAGCGGCCACCTACGAGCAGTACTTC
- TRBJ2-7 TRBV5-1 - CASSPPGGQIYEQYF TGCGCCAGCAGCCCGCCCGGAGGACAGATCTACGAGCAGTACTTC
TRBD2 TRBJ2-3 TRBV7-9 - CASSLGLAGGTDTQYF TGTGCCAGCAGCTTAGGTCTAGCGGGCGGCACAGATACGCAGTATTTT
- TRBJ1-5 TRBV16 once CASSHPGGAADQPQHF TGTGCCAGCAGCCACCCCGGGGGGGCGGCGGATCAGCCCCAGCATTTT
- TRBJ2-2 TRBV19 - CASNTPARWELFF TGTGCCAGTAATACTCCCGCTAGGTGGGAGCTGTTTTTT
- TRBJ2-7 TRBV6-1 - CASRGRTGRGIEQYF TGTGCCAGCAGAGGGCGGACAGGGAGGGGTATAGAGCAGTACTTC
TRBD1 TRBJ2-7 TRBV28 - CASSLIGTGGNEQYF TGTGCCAGCAGTTTGATCGGGACAGGGGGTAACGAGCAGTACTTC
- TRBJ1-2 TRBV11-2 - CASSLGPIAANYGYTF TGTGCCAGCAGCTTAGGTCCAATCGCGGCTAACTATGGCTACACCTTC
TRBD1 TRBJ1-2 TRBV19 - CASSGARDSGFHYGYTF TGTGCCAGTAGTGGGGCGAGGGACAGCGGATTCCACTATGGCTACACCTTC
- TRBJ2-7 TRBV5-6 - CASSLAGVNYEQYF TGTGCCAGCAGCTTGGCCGGTGTCAACTACGAGCAGTACTTC
TRBD1 TRBJ1-1 TRBV9 - CASSTWDSREAFF TGTGCCAGCAGCACCTGGGACAGCCGTGAAGCTTTCTTT
TRBD2 TRBJ2-2 TRBV29-1 - CSGYRAGGPGNTGELFF TGCAGCGGATACAGGGCGGGGGGGCCGGGAAACACCGGGGAGCTGTTTTTT
- TRBJ1-4 TRBV10-3 - CAISAGNNEKLFF TGTGCCATCAGTGCGGGGAATAATGAAAAACTGTTTTTT
TRBD1 TRBJ2-7 TRBV27 - CASSPWDRGYEQYF TGTGCCAGCAGTCCATGGGACAGGGGGTACGAGCAGTACTTC
- TRBJ2-4 TRBV7-9 - CASSRSGLAKNIQYF TGTGCCAGCAGCCGAAGTGGACTAGCCAAAAACATTCAGTACTTC